Included here is one T cell receptor (beta chain) sequence, with context. This sample is part of a study of blood T cell repertoires in COVID-19. Study summary: The samples span acute and convalescent COVID-19 from the United States, Italy and Spain.

As originally analysed: Amplification with reference gene primers provided the estimates of nucleated cell counts. Using immunoSEQ multiplex PCR, the repertoire was profiled, and TCRdb retains in-frame clones only, with some absent. That table furnishes V, J and clone size, whereas the DNA furnished D and trimming. The sample has around 23,000 clones, approximately 68% seen once. This clonotype originated in a woman aged 80 or older with acute or convalescent COVID-19. Sequencing was carried out using peripheral blood.

This CDR3 is CASSSRGNNSPLHF. CDR3 nucleotides: TGTGCCAGCAGCTCCAGGGGAAATAATTCACCCCTCCACTTT. This chain links TRBV11-1 with TRBJ1-6; perhaps TRBD1 as D (6 bases). V lost 4 bases to trimming and J lost 5 bases, with 9 bases between them. This CDR3 spans 14 amino acids. Looked up from germline, CDR1 is SGHAT and CDR2 is FQDESV (reference sequence).